Sequencing of this T cell receptor (beta chain) was carried out in a study of T cells in Graves' hyperthyroidism and ophthalmopathy. At the level of the study: At initial diagnosis, before any treatment had begun, peripheral blood was obtained. The study, taken as a whole, reports: Also found in blood were most expanded thyroid clonotypes above 0.001. Stable hyperthyroidism was separated from ophthalmopathy by a model based on 13 V-J features.

This clonotype was counted between two and nine times. The antigen is unknown. TCR beta CDR3 regions were amplified from RNA transcripts. During a first-round RT-PCR of the TCR CDR3, the HTBI primer set was used. One entry per CDR3 protein results from TCRdb running MiXCR on the multiplex PCR reads. The top ten hold less than 45% of the sample, which has 350,000 to 400,000 distinct CDR3 sequences, roughly 20% seen once. Each ophthalmopathy patient scored at least 3 on the Clinical Activity Score and at least 4 on NOSPECS grade, with duration under 3 months. Specimen: blood. This clonotype originated in a man aged 18 to 30 with Graves' ophthalmopathy.

This CDR3 reads CASSLAFLGQPQHF. The CDR3 coding sequence is TGTGCCAGCAGCTTAGCTTTTTTGGGGCAGCCCCAGCATTTT. V is TRBV7-2 and J is TRBJ1-5; no reliable D call. The CDR3 spans 14 residues. The V and J ends lost 0 bases and 7 bases respectively, with 10 bases between them. Germline assignment: CDR1 SGHTA and CDR2 FQGNSA.